This T cell receptor beta chain came from a study of T cell responses to AZD1222 COVID-19 vaccine. The method was immunoSEQ multiplex PCR; TCRdb's version includes in-frame clones alone and lacks a portion of them. Seen here are about 130,000 clones, 80% to 95% observed once, and the top ten hold more than 2.5%. The CDR3 extends over 14 amino acids. Germline V gene lookup returns CDR1 MDHEN and CDR2 SYDVKM. With 6 bases removed from V and 5 bases from J, the gap between germline ends came to 14 bases. This clonotype was obtained from an adult in good health. This sample comprised peripheral blood, obtained on day 0 of AZD1222 vaccination. This rearrangement joins TRBV28 to TRBJ1-5; a possible D gene is TRBD1 (6 bases). The CDR3 region is CASSLRDIDQPQHF. DNA for the CDR3: TGTGCCAGCAGCCTCCGGGACATCGATCAGCCCCAGCATTTT.